This TCR beta chain was recovered during a study of long-term antiretroviral therapy in people with HIV. Study-level results: In samples taken after ART, diversity increased but remained below transplant donor control levels. Absence of data on ART adherence, viral resistance or therapy changes was noted. Specimens of blood were obtained during about 2004 to 2017, possibly under older ART regimens. CDR3 length ranges were narrower in HIV repertoires than in controls.

The CDR3 loop spans 17 amino acids. CDR1 is PRHDT and CDR2 is FYEKMQ in the germline V gene (reference sequence). Germline trimming cut 5 bases from V and 3 bases from J; bases unmatched to any gene: 12. A word on this clone: Antigen unknown.

An immunoSEQ assay, version v3.0, was performed at survey level. The assay was immunoSEQ multiplex PCR, and TCRdb's table has in-frame clones only and misses some. Among 30,000 to 40,000 clones listed, 85% were seen once. The source was unsorted PBMCs, collected approximately 3.3 years after starting antiretroviral therapy. This TCR was sampled from a man younger than 35 with HIV. The chain recombines TRBV13 with TRBJ2-3, with 9 bases lining up with TRBD2. CDR3 residues: CASSPPPLSGGTDTQYF. The CDR3 coding sequence is TGTGCCAGCAGCCCCCCTCCTCTTAGCGGGGGAACAGATACGCAGTATTTT. The full variable domain, rest sourced from reference TRBV13 and TRBJ2-3, is AAGVIQSPRHLIKEKRETATLKCYPIPRHDTVYWYQQGPGQDPQFLISFYEKMQSDKGSIPDRFSAQQFSDYHSELNMSSLELGDSALYFCASSPPPLSGGTDTQYFGPGTRLTVL.